One sample yielded the 22 T cell receptor beta chains listed below, sequenced in a study of spatial heterogeneity in lung cancer. The sample's time point: sample taken at primary tumor resection. Extraction of whole RNA from tumor, nontumor lung or frozen PBMC preceded unsorted sequencing. One entry per CDR3 protein, called by TCRdb with MiXCR from the 5' RACE reads. The table shows roughly 80,000 distinct CDR3 sequences, with 10% to 15% occurring only once. The sample consisted of PBMCs, taken at surgery. These receptors were collected from a male donor with early-stage non-small cell lung cancer.

This clonotype has more than one count but fewer than ten. As DNA, the CDR3 is TGTGCCAGCAGCTCGCGGGCCGGGAGTGGAGGAGAGACCCAGTACTTC. It specifies CASSSRAGSGGETQYF. V is TRBV11-3 and J is TRBJ2-5, with a weak D call TRBD2 (6 bases). The ends were cut back, 4 bases at V and 4 bases at J, with 19 bases in the middle. This CDR3 is 16 amino acids long. CDR1 is SGHNT, CDR2 YENEEA, per germline.

This chain connects TRBV9 to TRBJ1-1; a weak D match, TRBD1 (6 bases). The germline V and J ends were trimmed by 7 bases and 4 bases, with 17 bases remaining between them. Germline V gene sequence: CDR1 SGDLS, CDR2 YYNGEE. This CDR3 has 14 residues. The CDR3 loop reads CASGTGREGTEAFF. Written as DNA, the CDR3 is TGTGCCAGCGGAACAGGGAGAGAGGGCACTGAAGCTTTCTTT. The variable domain in full, completed from reference TRBV9 and TRBJ1-1, reads DSGVTQTPKHLITATGQRVTLRCSPRSGDLSVYWYQQSLDQGLQFLIQYYNGEERAKGNILERFSAQQFPDLHSELNLSSLELGDSALYFCASGTGREGTEAFFGQGTRLTVV.

V usage is TRBV29-1 and J usage is TRBJ2-2; possibly TRBD1 for D (6 bases). CDR3 length: 14 amino acids. V was shortened by 0 bases and J by 4 bases, with 9 bases between the two germline ends. Per the germline V gene, CDR1 is SQVTM and CDR2 is ANQGSEA. The CDR3 spells CSVEEGAPTGELFF. The DNA of the CDR3 is TGCAGCGTTGAAGAGGGGGCGCCCACCGGGGAGCTGTTTTTT.

This clonotype showed up just a few times. This chain connects TRBV24-1 to TRBJ2-1; TRBD2 aligns across 7 bases. Germline V CDR1 and CDR2: KGHDR, SFDVKD. After removal of 9 bases from V and 7 bases from J, the junction contained 11 bases not matched to a gene. The CDR3 loop spans 14 amino acids. The CDR3: CATLASGTTNEQFF. CDR3 coding DNA: TGTGCCACCCTAGCATCCGGGACTACTAATGAGCAGTTCTTC.

This clonotype has only a few counts. This chain joins TRBV6-5 and TRBJ2-1; TRBD2 matches 15 bases. From germline, CDR1 is MNHEY and CDR2 SVGAGI. V was clipped by 6 bases and J by 5 bases; unmatched bases: 8. The CDR3 length is 17 residues. In DNA form, the CDR3 reads TGTGCCAGCAGCCGGACTAGCGGGGGGGCGTTAAACAATGAGCAGTTCTTC. It codes for CASSRTSGGALNNEQFF.

This clonotype was counted ten times or more. The chain couples TRBV29-1 to TRBJ1-1; 7 bases are a match to TRBD1. Germline V CDR1 and CDR2: SQVTM, ANQGSEA. CDR3 size: 12 residues. The V segment lost 7 bases and the J segment 1 base; nucleotides outside the gene matches: 3. The CDR3: CSAGQANTEAFF. CDR3 nucleotides: TGCAGCGCAGGACAGGCGAACACTGAAGCTTTCTTT.

This clonotype was counted between two and nine times. The CDR3 loop is CASSLEGGGKGRKYNEQFF. The CDR3 nucleotides read TGTGCCAGCAGCTTGGAGGGGGGAGGGAAGGGTAGGAAGTACAATGAGCAGTTCTTC. The chain links TRBV5-4 to TRBJ2-1, with a weak D call TRBD2 (7 bases). The CDR3 has 19 amino acids. Trimming took 0 bases from V and 4 from J, leaving 23 bases between them. Germline CDR1 and CDR2: SGHNT and YYREEE (reference sequence).

V is TRBV27 and J is TRBJ2-1, with D perhaps given as TRBD1 or TRBD2 (5 bases each). Germline CDR1 reads MNHEY; CDR2 reads SMNVEV (reference sequence). This CDR3 spans 14 amino acids. Between the trimmed V and J ends, which lost 5 bases and 7 bases, there was a span of 15 bases. The chain's CDR3 is CASSLRDAGNEQFF. CDR3 DNA sequence: TGTGCCAGCAGTCTCCGGGACGCAGGAAATGAGCAGTTCTTC.

This clonotype was counted a few times. The V gene is TRBV6-1, the J gene TRBJ2-2; unclear D gene. Germline V gives CDR1 MNHNS, CDR2 SASEGT. The CDR3 is 14 amino acids. Trimming cost V 3 bases and J 5 bases, with 10 bases left between them. The CDR3 loop reads CASSEVQSTGELFF. The CDR3 nucleotides read TGTGCCAGCAGTGAGGTACAGTCTACCGGGGAGCTGTTTTTT.

In this sample, this clonotype turned up a few times. The genes are TRBV6-6 and TRBJ1-5; the D gene is possibly TRBD1 (5 bases). Germline lookup yields CDR1 MNHNY and CDR2 SVGAGI (reference sequence). V dropped 2 bases and J dropped 4 bases, with 12 bases sitting between them. There are 15 residues in the CDR3. CDR3 residues: CASSYHGRVNQPQHF. The CDR3 nucleotides are TGTGCCAGCAGTTACCACGGCAGGGTAAATCAGCCCCAGCATTTT.

This clonotype turned up a few times. The chain links TRBV20-1 to TRBJ2-1; maybe TRBD2 (7 bases). The CDR3 consists of 15 residues. CDR1 DFQATT and CDR2 SNEGSKA come from the germline V gene (reference sequence). V was pared by 0 bases and J by 7 bases, with 16 bases between. CDR3: CSARDGGARGNEQFF. In DNA, the CDR3 is TGCAGTGCTAGAGATGGGGGGGCTCGGGGAAATGAGCAGTTCTTC.

About this clonotype: A read error may explain this, as a much larger clone is one base away. The V and J genes are TRBV20-1 and TRBJ1-1, with D unclear. Germline V lookup: CDR1 DFQATT, CDR2 SNEGSKA (reference sequence). The CDR3 has 14 amino acids. CDR3 sequence: CRAREGKRYPEAFF. The CDR3 DNA follows: TGCAGAGCTAGAGAAGGGAAGAGGTACCCTGAAGCTTTCTTT.

This clonotype was detected a few times. The CDR3 coding sequence is TGTGCCAGCAGCAGCGACTGGCTCTCCTACAATGAGCAGTTCTTC. As protein: CASSSDWLSYNEQFF. The V call is TRBV7-2, the J call TRBJ2-1; D not resolved. CDR3 size: 15 residues. Per germline, CDR1 SGHTA and CDR2 FQGNSA. Deletions cut 5 bases from V and 0 bases from J, with 11 bases between.

The genes are TRBV5-1 and TRBJ2-3; unclear D gene. This CDR3 has 15 amino acids. Trimming pared 2 bases from V and 3 bases from J, leaving 13 bases between. CDR1 and CDR2 from the germline V gene are SGHRS and YFSETQ. The CDR3 bases are TGCGCCAGCAGCTTAAGGCGCGGATCAACAGATACGCAGTATTTT. It specifies CASSLRRGSTDTQYF.

J is TRBJ1-1 and V is TRBV5-1; D not certain. CDR1 and CDR2 (germline): SGHRS, YFSETQ. The CDR3 has 15 amino acids. Trimming left V 3 bases short and J 3 bases short, with 15 bases between. The CDR3 sequence is CASSSSTQRHTEAFF. The DNA for the CDR3 is TGCGCCAGCAGCTCTTCGACCCAGAGGCACACTGAAGCTTTCTTT.

The chain links TRBV21-1 to TRBJ2-7; TRBD2 was called by the table and not checked on the DNA. TRBV21-1 is marked as a pseudogene. This CDR3 spans 15 amino acids. The CDR3 DNA follows: TGTGCCAGCAGCAACCAGCGGTCGAGCTCCTACGAGCAGTACTTC. Amino acid sequence: CASSNQRSSSYEQYF.

This clonotype has more than one count but fewer than ten. The rearrangement uses TRBV7-3 and TRBJ2-3; 7 bases agree with TRBD2. Germline V lookup: CDR1 SGHTA, CDR2 FQGTGA. The CDR3 consists of 14 residues. J gave up 4 bases and V 5 bases, and 6 bases lay outside the gene matches. CDR3: CASSPSGNADTQYF. The CDR3 coding sequence is TGTGCCAGCAGCCCCAGCGGGAACGCAGATACGCAGTATTTT.

This clonotype showed up just a few times. V is TRBV3-1 and J is TRBJ2-3, with 9 bases that match TRBD2. CDR3 size: 14 residues. Unmatched junction bases numbered 0, after V lost 4 bases and J lost 1 base. Germline assignment: CDR1 LGHDT and CDR2 YNNKEL (reference sequence). CDR3 protein: CASSRTSGTDTQYF. CDR3 nucleotides: TGTGCCAGCAGCCGGACTAGCGGCACAGATACGCAGTATTTT.

This clonotype was seen only a few times. The V call is TRBV25-1, the J call TRBJ2-1; 9 bases match TRBD2. The ends lost 2 bases at V and 5 bases at J; junction bases unmatched: 4. CDR3 length equals 15 residues. The germline CDR1 and CDR2 sequences are MGHDK and SYGVNS. CDR3 loop: CASSEIAGANNEQFF. CDR3 coding DNA: TGTGCCAGCAGTGAAATAGCGGGAGCCAACAATGAGCAGTTCTTC.

CDR3 DNA sequence: TGTGCCAGCAGCCCGGGACAGCCAGCCAAAAACATTCAGTACTTC. It yields the protein CASSPGQPAKNIQYF. This rearrangement joins TRBV7-9 to TRBJ2-4; 7 nucleotides align to TRBD1. Germline V gene sequence: CDR1 SEHNR, CDR2 FQNEAQ (reference sequence). The CDR3 consists of 15 residues. The J segment lost 0 bases and the V segment lost 5 bases, leaving 4 bases of the junction unmatched.

This clonotype was detected many times. This chain joins TRBV5-6 and TRBJ2-1; 11 bases line up with TRBD2. Germline trimming cut 2 bases from V and 4 bases from J; bases unmatched to any gene: 2. The CDR3 covers 15 residues. CDR1 and CDR2 from the germline V gene are SGHDT and YYEEEE. In DNA form, the CDR3 reads TGTGCCAGCAGCTTTACTAGCGGGGGTTACAATGAGCAGTTCTTC. Encoded protein: CASSFTSGGYNEQFF.

This clonotype has just a few counts. This chain connects TRBV20-1 to TRBJ2-1, with D possibly matching TRBD1 (6 bases). V shed 0 bases and J shed 8 bases, with 8 bases lying between them. Germline V CDR1 and CDR2: DFQATT, SNEGSKA (reference sequence). CDR3 size: 12 residues. The CDR3 nucleotides are TGCAGTGCTAGAGATCCAGGGGATGAGCAGTTCTTC. It encodes CSARDPGDEQFF.